Only a few counts were recorded for the clone carrying this T cell receptor (beta chain). Data came from immunoSEQ multiplex PCR; TCRdb stores just in-frame clones and leaves some out. The sample lists tens of thousands of clones; approximately 80% were seen once. The sample originates from a study of OX40 agonist ivuxolimab in advanced cancers. With 5 bases removed from V and 5 bases from J, the gap between germline ends came to 13 bases. Germline V CDR1 and CDR2: SGHAT, FQNNGV. This CDR3 contains 13 residues. This rearrangement joins TRBV11-2 to TRBJ2-7; D remains ambiguous. The material sequenced was CD4+ or CD8+ T cells sorted from blood, taken in a trial of the OX40 agonist ivuxolimab. The sequence was collected from an adult with an advanced solid tumor such as melanoma, head and neck, liver or kidney cancer. CDR3 region: CASSQATVDEQYF. In DNA, the CDR3 is TGTGCCAGCAGCCAAGCTACGGTGGACGAGCAGTACTTC.